This TCR beta chain stems from a study of OX40 agonist ivuxolimab in advanced cancers. Study-level information: From roughly 20 to 79 years was the age range, with a mean of about 54 years, and 65% to 90% were male. Partial responses were achieved by three patients: one hepatocellular carcinoma, two cutaneous melanoma. Whole-study findings and limits: Low normalized clonal expansion also occurred in some nonresponding patients. CD4+ T cells averaged fewer expanded clones than CD8+ T cells.

Note on this clone: Its antigen is unknown.

Germline assignment: CDR1 MGHRA and CDR2 YSYEKL. The V gene end was trimmed by 6 bases and the J gene end by 0 bases; junction bases not matched to a gene: 7. The CDR3 totals 17 residues. Generated by immunoSEQ multiplex PCR, the TCRdb table keeps only in-frame clones and is missing some. Among about 110,000 clones listed, less than 95% were seen once. This chain uses TRBV4-1 with TRBJ2-6; 8 bases are a match to TRBD1. The starting material was CD4+ or CD8+ T cells sorted from blood, obtained in a trial of the OX40 agonist ivuxolimab. The TCR was taken from an adult with an advanced solid tumor such as melanoma, head and neck, liver or kidney cancer. The CDR3 loop is CASRPNTGGSGANVLTF. The CDR3 DNA reads as TGCGCCAGCAGACCTAATACAGGGGGCTCTGGGGCCAACGTCCTGACTTTC.